This T cell receptor (beta chain) was obtained from a study of neurological immune-mediated disorders. Source material was 2 million unsorted PBMCs, stored at -80 °C in RNAlater. TCRdb re-analysed the 5' RACE reads in MiXCR, keeping a single row per CDR3 protein. Among roughly 80,000 distinct CDR3 sequences listed, around 9.9% were seen once. The CDR3 contains 13 residues. The germline CDR1 and CDR2 sequences are DFQATT and SNEGSKA (reference sequence). The J gene is TRBJ2-2, the V gene TRBV20-1, with no clear D. This TCR came from a man between 50 and 59 years old in good health. The sample taken for sequencing was PBMCs. CDR3 sequence reads: CSPRTYDTGELFF. CDR3 bases: TGCAGCCCCAGGACGTACGACACCGGGGAGCTGTTTTTT.